The 9 T cell receptor beta chains below were found in one sample sequenced in a study of blood T cells in healthy people across ages. Together with a sample-barcoded 5' primer, a J-beta primer mix was included in a second PCR lasting about 7 to 11 cycles. TCRdb redid the calling of the 5' RACE reads with MiXCR, one entry per CDR3 protein. The data contain about 1,500,000 distinct CDR3 sequences, roughly 45% of them singletons. The sequenced material came from blood. The receptors were gathered from a woman aged 18-29 years in good health.

CDR3 DNA sequence: TGTGCCAGCAGCTCCACTTTTCAGTACACTGAAGCTTTCTTT. Translating gives CASSSTFQYTEAFF. This rearrangement joins TRBV11-2 to TRBJ1-1; no definite D call. The CDR3 has 14 residues. V lost 4 bases and J lost 3, with 12 bases in between. CDR1 is SGHAT and CDR2 is FQNNGV in the germline V gene. Full variable domain (missing parts from reference TRBV11-2 and TRBJ1-1): EAGVAQSPRYKIIEKRQSVAFWCNPISGHATLYWYQQILGQGPKLLIQFQNNGVVDDSQLPKDRFSAERLKGVDSTLKIQPAKLEDSAVYLCASSSTFQYTEAFFGQGTRLTVV.

This clonotype was detected ten times or more. The chain uses TRBV20-1 and TRBJ2-4; 8 nucleotides match TRBD1. J was trimmed by 6 bases and V by 6 bases; bases with no gene match: 7. The germline V gene has CDR1 DFQATT and CDR2 SNEGSKA (reference sequence). The CDR3 is 13 residues long. Here the CDR3 DNA reads TGCAGTGCAACCGGGACAGGAGGAAACATTCAGTACTTC. This sequence encodes CSATGTGGNIQYF.

This clonotype was picked up a small number of times. The chain couples TRBV6-6 to TRBJ1-4; D uncertain. In germline, CDR1 is MNHNY, CDR2 SVGAGI (reference sequence). The CDR3 has 14 amino acids. Trimming shortened V by 6 bases and J by 2 bases, and 10 bases separated the two germline ends. The chain's CDR3 is CASSPTTTNEKLFF. Here the CDR3 DNA reads TGTGCCAGCAGCCCCACGACGACTAATGAAAAACTGTTTTTT.

This clonotype has more than one count but fewer than ten. The chain couples TRBV15 to TRBJ2-3; maybe TRBD1 (5 bases). From germline, CDR1 is LNHNV and CDR2 YYDKDF (reference sequence). This CDR3 has 18 residues. Trimming stripped 0 bases from V and 5 bases from J, with 21 bases between. CDR3 loop: CATSRDQKQAPILDTQYF. The CDR3 DNA reads as TGTGCCACCAGCAGAGATCAAAAACAGGCGCCGATCTTAGATACGCAGTATTTT. Based on the CDR3 plus reference TRBV15 and TRBJ2-3, the full variable domain is DAMVIQNPRYQVTQFGKPVTLSCSQTLNHNVMYWYQQKSSQAPKLLFHYYDKDFNNEADTPDNFQSRRPNTSFCFLDIRSPGLGDTAMYLCATSRDQKQAPILDTQYFGPGTRLTVL.

The chain has TRBV20-1 and TRBJ1-4, with D uncertain. The CDR3 sequence is 14 residues long. Germline V gene sequence: CDR1 DFQATT, CDR2 SNEGSKA (reference sequence). With 0 bases removed from V and 6 bases from J, the gap between germline ends came to 11 bases. In DNA form, the CDR3 reads TGCAGTGCTAGAGATAGGGTTCACTATGAAAAACTGTTTTTT. Protein: CSARDRVHYEKLFF.

The J gene is TRBJ1-2, the V gene TRBV30, with a possible D match to TRBD1 (6 bases). The ends were cut back, 4 bases at V and 8 bases at J, with 14 bases in the middle. The CDR3 is 12 amino acids. From germline, CDR1 is GTSNPN and CDR2 SVGIG (reference sequence). CDR3 region: CAWTRETGGYTF. The DNA of the CDR3 is TGTGCCTGGACACGAGAGACAGGAGGCTACACCTTC.

The rearrangement joins TRBV13 to TRBJ1-1, with 9 bases identical to TRBD1. CDR1 and CDR2 (germline): PRHDT, FYEKMQ (reference sequence). The CDR3 contains 14 residues. J was trimmed by 1 base and V by 7 bases; bases with no gene match: 4. CDR3 in amino acids: CASTTDRGNTEAFF. CDR3 bases: TGTGCCAGCACCACGGACAGGGGGAACACTGAAGCTTTCTTT. The full variable domain, completed using reference TRBV13 and TRBJ1-1, is AAGVIQSPRHLIKEKRETATLKCYPIPRHDTVYWYQQGPGQDPQFLISFYEKMQSDKGSIPDRFSAQQFSDYHSELNMSSLELGDSALYFCASTTDRGNTEAFFGQGTRLTVV.

This clonotype was seen a few times. The rearrangement uses TRBV3-1 and TRBJ2-1; the D gene is possibly TRBD2 (6 bases). The germline V gene has CDR1 LGHDT and CDR2 YNNKEL (reference sequence). The germline V and J ends were trimmed by 4 bases and 0 bases, with 16 bases remaining between them. The CDR3 has 17 amino acids. Here the CDR3 reads CASSPSVGGSSYNEQFF. Written as DNA, the CDR3 is TGTGCCAGCAGCCCGTCAGTCGGGGGTAGCTCCTACAATGAGCAGTTCTTC.

CDR3 DNA: TGCAGCGTTGGGCAGGGGGCCCGTGGCTACACCTTC. It is translated as CSVGQGARGYTF. The genes are TRBV29-1 and TRBJ1-2; TRBD1 matches 8 bases. Germline V CDR1 and CDR2: SQVTM, ANQGSEA. Germline trimming cut 4 bases from V and 7 bases from J; bases unmatched to any gene: 5. This CDR3 contains 12 residues. Looking up the rest from reference TRBV29-1 and TRBJ1-2 gives the full variable domain: SAVISQKPSRDICQRGTSLTIQCQVDSQVTMMFWYRQQPGQSLTLIATANQGSEATYESGFVIDKFPISRPNLTFSTLTVSNMSPEDSSIYLCSVGQGARGYTFGSGTRLTVV.